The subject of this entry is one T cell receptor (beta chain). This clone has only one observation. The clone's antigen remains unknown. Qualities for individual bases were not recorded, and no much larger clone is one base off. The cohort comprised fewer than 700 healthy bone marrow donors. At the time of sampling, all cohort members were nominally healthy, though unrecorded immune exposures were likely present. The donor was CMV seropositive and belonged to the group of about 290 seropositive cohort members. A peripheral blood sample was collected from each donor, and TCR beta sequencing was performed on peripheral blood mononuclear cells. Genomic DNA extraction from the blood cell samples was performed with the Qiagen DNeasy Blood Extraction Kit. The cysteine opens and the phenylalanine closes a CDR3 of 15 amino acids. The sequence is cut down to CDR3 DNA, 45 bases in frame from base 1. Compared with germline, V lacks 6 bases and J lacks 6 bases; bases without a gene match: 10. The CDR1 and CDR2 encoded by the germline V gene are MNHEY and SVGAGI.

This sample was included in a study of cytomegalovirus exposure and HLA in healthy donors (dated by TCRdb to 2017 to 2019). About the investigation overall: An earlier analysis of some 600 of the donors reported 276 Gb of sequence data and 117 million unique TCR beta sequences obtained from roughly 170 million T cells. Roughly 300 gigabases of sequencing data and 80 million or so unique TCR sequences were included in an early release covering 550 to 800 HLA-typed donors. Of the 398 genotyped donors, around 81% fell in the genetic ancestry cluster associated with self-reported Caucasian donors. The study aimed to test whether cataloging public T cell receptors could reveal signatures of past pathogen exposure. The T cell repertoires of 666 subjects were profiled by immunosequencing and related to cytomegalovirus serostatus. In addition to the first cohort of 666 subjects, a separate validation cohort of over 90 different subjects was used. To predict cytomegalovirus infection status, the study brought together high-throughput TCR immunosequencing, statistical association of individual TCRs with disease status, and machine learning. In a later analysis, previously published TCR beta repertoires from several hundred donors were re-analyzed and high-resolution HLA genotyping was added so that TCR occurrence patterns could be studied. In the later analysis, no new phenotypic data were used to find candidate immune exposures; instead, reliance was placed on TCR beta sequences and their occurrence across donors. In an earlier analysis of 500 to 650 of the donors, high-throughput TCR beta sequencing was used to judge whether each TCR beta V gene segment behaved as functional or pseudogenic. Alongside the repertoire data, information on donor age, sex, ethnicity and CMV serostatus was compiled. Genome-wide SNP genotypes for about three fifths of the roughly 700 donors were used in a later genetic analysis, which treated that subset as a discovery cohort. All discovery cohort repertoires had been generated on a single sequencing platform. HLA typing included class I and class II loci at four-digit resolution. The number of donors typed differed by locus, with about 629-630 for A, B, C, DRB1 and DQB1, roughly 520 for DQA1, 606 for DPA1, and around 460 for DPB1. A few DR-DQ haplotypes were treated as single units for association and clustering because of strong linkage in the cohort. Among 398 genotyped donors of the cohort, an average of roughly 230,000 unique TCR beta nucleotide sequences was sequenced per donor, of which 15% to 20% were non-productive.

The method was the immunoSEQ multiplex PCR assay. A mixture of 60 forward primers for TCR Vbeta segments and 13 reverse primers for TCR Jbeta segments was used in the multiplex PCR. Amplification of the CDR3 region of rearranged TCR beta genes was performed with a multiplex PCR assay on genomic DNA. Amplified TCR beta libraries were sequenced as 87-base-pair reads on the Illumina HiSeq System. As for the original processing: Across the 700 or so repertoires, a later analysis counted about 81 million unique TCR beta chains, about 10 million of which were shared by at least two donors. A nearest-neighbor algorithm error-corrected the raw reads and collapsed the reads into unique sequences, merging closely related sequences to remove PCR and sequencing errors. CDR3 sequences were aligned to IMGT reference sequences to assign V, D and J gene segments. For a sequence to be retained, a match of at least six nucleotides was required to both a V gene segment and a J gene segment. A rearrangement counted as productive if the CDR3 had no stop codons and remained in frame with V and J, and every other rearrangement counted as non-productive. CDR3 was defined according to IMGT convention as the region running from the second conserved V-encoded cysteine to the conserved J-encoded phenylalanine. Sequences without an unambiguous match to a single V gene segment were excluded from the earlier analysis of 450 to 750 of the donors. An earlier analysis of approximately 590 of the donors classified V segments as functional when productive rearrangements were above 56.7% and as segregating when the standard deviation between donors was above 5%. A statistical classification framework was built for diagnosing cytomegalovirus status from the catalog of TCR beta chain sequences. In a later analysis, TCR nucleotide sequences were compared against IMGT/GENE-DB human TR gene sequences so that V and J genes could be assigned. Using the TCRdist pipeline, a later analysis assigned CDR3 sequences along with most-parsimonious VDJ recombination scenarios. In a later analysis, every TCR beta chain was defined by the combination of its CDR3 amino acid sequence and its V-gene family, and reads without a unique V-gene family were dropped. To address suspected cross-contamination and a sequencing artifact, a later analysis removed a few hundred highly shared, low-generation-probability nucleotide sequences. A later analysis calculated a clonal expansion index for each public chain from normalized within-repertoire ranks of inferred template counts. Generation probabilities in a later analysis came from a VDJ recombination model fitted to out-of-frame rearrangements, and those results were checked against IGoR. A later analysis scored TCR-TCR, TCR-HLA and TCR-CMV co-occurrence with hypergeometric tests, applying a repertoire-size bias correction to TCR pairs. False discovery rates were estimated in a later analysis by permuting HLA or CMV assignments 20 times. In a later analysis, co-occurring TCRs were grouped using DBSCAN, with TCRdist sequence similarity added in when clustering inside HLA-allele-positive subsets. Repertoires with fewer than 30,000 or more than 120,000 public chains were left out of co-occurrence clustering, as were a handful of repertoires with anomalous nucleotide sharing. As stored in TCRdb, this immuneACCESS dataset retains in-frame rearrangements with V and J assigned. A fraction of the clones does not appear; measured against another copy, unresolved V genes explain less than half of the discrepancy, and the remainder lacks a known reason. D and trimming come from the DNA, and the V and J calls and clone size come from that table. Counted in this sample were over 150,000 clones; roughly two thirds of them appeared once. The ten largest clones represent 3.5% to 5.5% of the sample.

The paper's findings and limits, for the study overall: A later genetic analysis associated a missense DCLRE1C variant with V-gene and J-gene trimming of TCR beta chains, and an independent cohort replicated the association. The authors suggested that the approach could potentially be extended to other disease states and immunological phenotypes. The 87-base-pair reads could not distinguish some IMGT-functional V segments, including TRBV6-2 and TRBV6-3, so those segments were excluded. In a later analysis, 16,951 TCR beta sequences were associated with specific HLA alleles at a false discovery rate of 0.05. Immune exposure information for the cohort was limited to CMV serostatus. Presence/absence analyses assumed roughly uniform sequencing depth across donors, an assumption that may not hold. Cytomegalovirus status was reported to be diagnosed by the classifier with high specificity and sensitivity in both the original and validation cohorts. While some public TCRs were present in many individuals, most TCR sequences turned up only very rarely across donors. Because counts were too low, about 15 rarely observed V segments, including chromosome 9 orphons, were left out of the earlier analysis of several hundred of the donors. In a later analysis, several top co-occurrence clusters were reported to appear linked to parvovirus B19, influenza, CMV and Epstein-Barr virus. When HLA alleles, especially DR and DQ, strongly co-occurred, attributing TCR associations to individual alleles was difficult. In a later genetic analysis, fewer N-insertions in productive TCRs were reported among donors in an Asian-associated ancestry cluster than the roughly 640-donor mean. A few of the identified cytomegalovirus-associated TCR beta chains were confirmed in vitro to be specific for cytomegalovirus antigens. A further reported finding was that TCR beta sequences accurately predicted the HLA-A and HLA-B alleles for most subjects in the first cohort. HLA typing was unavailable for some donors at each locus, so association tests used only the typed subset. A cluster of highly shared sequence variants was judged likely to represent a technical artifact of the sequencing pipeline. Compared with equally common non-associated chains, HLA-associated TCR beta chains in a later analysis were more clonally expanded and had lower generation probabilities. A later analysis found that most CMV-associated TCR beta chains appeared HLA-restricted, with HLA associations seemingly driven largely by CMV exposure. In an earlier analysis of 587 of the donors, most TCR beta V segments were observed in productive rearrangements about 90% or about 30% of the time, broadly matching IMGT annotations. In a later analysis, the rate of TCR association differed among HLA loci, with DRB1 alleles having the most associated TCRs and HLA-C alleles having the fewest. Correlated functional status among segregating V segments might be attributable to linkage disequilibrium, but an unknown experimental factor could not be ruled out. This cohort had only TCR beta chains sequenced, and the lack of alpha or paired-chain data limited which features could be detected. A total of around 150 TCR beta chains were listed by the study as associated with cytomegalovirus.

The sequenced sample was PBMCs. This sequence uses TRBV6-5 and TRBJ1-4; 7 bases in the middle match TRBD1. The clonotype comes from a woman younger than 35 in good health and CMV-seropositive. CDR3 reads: CASRRTGWVYEKLFF. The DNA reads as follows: TGTGCCAGCAGGCGGACAGGTTGGGTCTATGAAAAACTGTTTTTT.